This T cell receptor beta chain derives from a study of metastatic and nonmetastatic thyroid tumors. V was trimmed by 3 bases and J by 3 bases, leaving 13 bases between them. The germline gives CDR1 SGHRS, CDR2 YFSETQ. The CDR3 sequence is 14 residues long. Nobody among the patients had been given any treatment before thyroid surgery. This clone was recorded a few times. TCRdb re-analyzed the PCR reads through MiXCR. The sample records tens of thousands of clones, 36% being singletons. The sample consisted of blood. The chain couples TRBV5-1 to TRBJ2-7; a weak D match, TRBD1 (6 bases). The sequence derives from a male donor with papillary thyroid cancer or a benign thyroid nodule (not recorded which). Some clones in this sample may be carry-over from other donors' samples. The CDR3: CASSSEGVSYEQYF. For the CDR3, the DNA is TGCGCCAGCAGCTCAGAGGGGGTCAGCTACGAGCAGTACTTC.